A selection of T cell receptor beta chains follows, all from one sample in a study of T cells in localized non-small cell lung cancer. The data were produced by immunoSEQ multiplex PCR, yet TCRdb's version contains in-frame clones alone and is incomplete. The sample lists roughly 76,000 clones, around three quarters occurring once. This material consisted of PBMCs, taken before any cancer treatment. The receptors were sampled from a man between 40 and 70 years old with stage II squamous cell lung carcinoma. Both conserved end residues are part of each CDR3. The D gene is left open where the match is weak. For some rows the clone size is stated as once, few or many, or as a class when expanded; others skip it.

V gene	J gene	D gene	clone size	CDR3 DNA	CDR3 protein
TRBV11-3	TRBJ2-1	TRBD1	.	TGTGCCAGCAGCTTAACCCCCCAAGGGGGCGTAAAGAATGAGCAGTTCTTC	CASSLTPQGGVKNEQFF
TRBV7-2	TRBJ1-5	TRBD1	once	TGTGCCAGCAGCTCCCGACAGGGAGGGCAGCCCCAGCATTTT	CASSSRQGGQPQHF
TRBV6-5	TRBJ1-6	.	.	TGTGCCAGCAGGGACACAGGGAATTCACCCCTCCACTTT	CASRDTGNSPLHF
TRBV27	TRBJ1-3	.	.	TGTGCCAGCAGCCCAAGAGCGCAGCATCACACCATATATTTT	CASSPRAQHHTIYF
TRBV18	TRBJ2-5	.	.	TGTGCCAGCTCACCCTCGATGGGGGGACTGTACGAGACCCAGTACTTC	CASSPSMGGLYETQYF
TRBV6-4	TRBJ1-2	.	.	TGTGCCAGCAGCAAGGAAAGGGGAAACTATGGCTACACCTTC	CASSKERGNYGYTF
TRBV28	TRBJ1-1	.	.	TGTGCCAGCAGTTCTAACCAGGGTGAAGCTTTCTTT	CASSSNQGEAFF
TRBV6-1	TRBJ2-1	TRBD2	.	TGTGCCAGCAGTGAACATTCGGGGACTAACTACAATGAGCAGTTCTTC	CASSEHSGTNYNEQFF
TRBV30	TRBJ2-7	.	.	TGTGCCTGGAGTACCAGCGGGCCTTACGAGCAGTACTTC	CAWSTSGPYEQYF
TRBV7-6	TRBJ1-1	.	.	TGTGCCAGCAGCCCACGCCCCCCCCTGGGCGGAGGAGTTGCGAACACTGAAGCTTTCTTT	CASSPRPPLGGGVANTEAFF
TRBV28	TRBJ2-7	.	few	TGTGCCAGCAGACGGACGTATGCCTCCTACGAGCAGTACTTC	CASRRTYASYEQYF
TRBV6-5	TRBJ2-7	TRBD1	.	TGTGCCAGCAGCGGTATAGTGACAGGGAACGTCGAGCAGTACTTC	CASSGIVTGNVEQYF
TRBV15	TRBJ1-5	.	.	TGTGCCACCAGCAGGGGGCCGGGGATGGGCAATCAGCCCCAGCATTTT	CATSRGPGMGNQPQHF
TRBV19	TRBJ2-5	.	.	TGTGCCAGTAGTACTCACAGGCAAGAGACCCAGTACTTC	CASSTHRQETQYF
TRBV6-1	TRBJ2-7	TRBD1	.	TGTGCCAGCAGTTCCGGGACAGGGTACGAGCAGTACTTC	CASSSGTGYEQYF
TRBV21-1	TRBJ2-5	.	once	TGTGGACTAGCGGGAGCCGAGGCCCAGTACTTC	CGLAGAEAQYF
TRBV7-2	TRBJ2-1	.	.	TGTGCCAGCAGTTCGGGAGCGGTCTCCCCCTACAATGAGCAGTTCTTC	CASSSGAVSPYNEQFF
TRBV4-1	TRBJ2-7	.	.	TGCGCCAGCAACCAATCCCCAGCCGTCACCTACGAGCAGTACTTC	CASNQSPAVTYEQYF
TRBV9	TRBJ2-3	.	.	TGTGCCAGCAGCGTAGGTATGGGGTACACAGATACGCAGTATTTT	CASSVGMGYTDTQYF
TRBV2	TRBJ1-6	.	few	TGTGCCAGCAGGCGGGCGGCCCCTTCAAATTCACCCCTCCACTTT	CASRRAAPSNSPLHF
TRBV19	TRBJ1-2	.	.	TGTGCCAGTAGTAACCCAGGGAGCGGCGAAGGCTACACCTTC	CASSNPGSGEGYTF
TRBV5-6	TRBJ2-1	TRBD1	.	TGTGCCAGCAGCTTCCGGGACAGGCTGGTCAATGAGCAGTTCTTC	CASSFRDRLVNEQFF
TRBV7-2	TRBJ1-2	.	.	TGTGCCAGCAGCTTAAAGTGGGAAGCTAACTATGGCTACACCTTC	CASSLKWEANYGYTF
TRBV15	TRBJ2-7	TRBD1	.	TGTGCCACCAGCAGAGTCGGCCAGGGGGCGTCCGAGCAGTACTTC	CATSRVGQGASEQYF
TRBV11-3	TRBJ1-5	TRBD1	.	TGTGCCAGCAGCCCCCCGGGACAGAGTCCGGGTCAGCCCCAGCATTTT	CASSPPGQSPGQPQHF
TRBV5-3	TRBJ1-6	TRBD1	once	TGTGCCAGAAGCTTGCGTAAGGGACAGCAGAATAATTCACCCCTCCACTTT	CARSLRKGQQNNSPLHF
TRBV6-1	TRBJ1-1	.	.	TGTGCCAGCAGTAAGTACAGAGAGAACACTGAAGCTTTCTTT	CASSKYRENTEAFF
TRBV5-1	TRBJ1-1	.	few	TGCGCCAGCAGCGTATCGGGAACTTCGAACACTGAAGCTTTCTTT	CASSVSGTSNTEAFF
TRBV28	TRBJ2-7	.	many	TGTGCCAGCAGTTTATGGGCGAGCTCCTACGAGCAGTACTTC	CASSLWASSYEQYF
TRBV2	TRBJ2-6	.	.	TGTGCCAGCAGCCCTGTGACTGGGGCCAACGTCCTGACTTTC	CASSPVTGANVLTF
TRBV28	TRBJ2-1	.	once	TGTGCCAGCAGTTCCCGGGGTAGCGGCTCCTACAATGAGCAGTTCTTC	CASSSRGSGSYNEQFF
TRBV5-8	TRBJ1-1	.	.	TGTGCCAGCAGCTTAGGGCGGACCTTGAACACTGAAGCTTTCTTT	CASSLGRTLNTEAFF
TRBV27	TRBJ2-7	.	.	TGTGCCAGCAGACTCTACTCAGGGCTGAGCTCCTACGAGCAGTACTTC	CASRLYSGLSSYEQYF
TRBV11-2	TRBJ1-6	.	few	TGTGCCAGCAGGGACAGCCATAATTCACCCCTCCACTTT	CASRDSHNSPLHF
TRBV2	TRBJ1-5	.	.	TGTGCCAGCAGTCTGTCGGGGGGCAATCAGCCCCAGCATTTT	CASSLSGGNQPQHF
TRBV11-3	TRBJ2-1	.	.	TGTGCCAGCAGCCCCGGGGCTAGGGATGAGCAGTTCTTC	CASSPGARDEQFF
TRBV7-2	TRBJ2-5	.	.	TGTGCCAGCAGCTTATCTAGCTCCCAAGAGACCCAGTACTTC	CASSLSSSQETQYF
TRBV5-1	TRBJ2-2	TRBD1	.	TGCGCCAGCAGCTTGCGGGCCACAGGGGCCGGGGAGCTGTTTTTT	CASSLRATGAGELFF
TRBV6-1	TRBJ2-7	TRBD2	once	TGTGCCAGCACCACCGGGACTAGCGGGAGAGAGTACTTC	CASTTGTSGREYF
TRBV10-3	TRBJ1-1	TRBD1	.	TGTGCCATCAGTGAGGGGACAGAGAACACTGAAGCTTTCTTT	CAISEGTENTEAFF
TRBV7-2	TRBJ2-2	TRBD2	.	TGTGCCAGCAGCTTACAGGGACTAGCGGCGAACACCGGGGAGCTGTTTTTT	CASSLQGLAANTGELFF
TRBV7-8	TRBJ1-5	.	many	TGTGCCAGCAGCTTAGTGTCAGGGCAAAATAGCAATCAGCCCCAGCATTTT	CASSLVSGQNSNQPQHF
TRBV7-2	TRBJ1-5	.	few	TGTGCCAGCAGCTTCGACTCGGGGAATCAGCCCCAGCATTTT	CASSFDSGNQPQHF
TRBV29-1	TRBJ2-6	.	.	TGCAGCGTTGGCGGGCACTCTGGGGCCAACGTCCTGACTTTC	CSVGGHSGANVLTF
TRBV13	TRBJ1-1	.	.	TGTGCCAGCAGCCGCGAGGGGAACACTGAAGCTTTCTTT	CASSREGNTEAFF
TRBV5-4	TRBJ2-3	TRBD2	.	TGTGCCAGCAGCGGGGGACTAGCGGGAGGGGGCACAGATACGCAGTATTTT	CASSGGLAGGGTDTQYF